This TCR delta chain was captured by sequencing in a study of gamma-delta T cells after stem cell transplantation. Between the trimmed V and J ends, which lost 1 base and 0 bases, there was a span of 17 bases. The CDR3 runs to 17 residues. The germline CDR1 and CDR2 sequences are GEAIGNYY and EKD. TCRdb reprocessed the RT-PCR reads through CATT. Of some 5,000 delta-chain clones in the sample, less than 2% are singletons; the top ten hold around 30%. A word on this clone: It is likely a read error: a sequence one base away is far more abundant. Distinct nucleotide sequences in the sample also encode this CDR3.

Material: gamma-delta T cells. The clonotype was recovered from a human donor. It is not recorded whose cells these are; they may come from a transplant donor. The chain carries TRDV2 and TRDJ1; possible D gene TRDD2, 6 bases. CDR3 sequence (DNA): TGTGCCTGTGACACTCTCCTTCCCAGGAAAGACACCGATAAACTCATCTTT. Protein product: CACDTLLPRKDTDKLIF.